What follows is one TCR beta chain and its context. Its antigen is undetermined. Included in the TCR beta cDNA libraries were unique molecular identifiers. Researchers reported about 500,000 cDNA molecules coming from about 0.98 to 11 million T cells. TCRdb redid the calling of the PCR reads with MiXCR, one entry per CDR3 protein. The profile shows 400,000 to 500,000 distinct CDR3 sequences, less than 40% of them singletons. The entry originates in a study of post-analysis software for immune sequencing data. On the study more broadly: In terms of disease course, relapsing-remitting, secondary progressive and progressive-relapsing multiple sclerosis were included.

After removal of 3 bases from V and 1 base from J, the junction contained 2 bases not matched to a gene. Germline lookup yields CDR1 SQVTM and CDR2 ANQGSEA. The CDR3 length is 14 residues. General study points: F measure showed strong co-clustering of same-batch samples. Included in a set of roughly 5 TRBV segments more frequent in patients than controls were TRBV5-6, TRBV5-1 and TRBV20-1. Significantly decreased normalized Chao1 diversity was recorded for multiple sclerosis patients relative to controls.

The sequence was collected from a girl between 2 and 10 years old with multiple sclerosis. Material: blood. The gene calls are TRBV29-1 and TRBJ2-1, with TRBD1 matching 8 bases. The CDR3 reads CSVDGQGSYNEQFF. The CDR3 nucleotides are TGCAGCGTTGACGGACAGGGTTCCTACAATGAGCAGTTCTTC.